One T cell receptor beta chain is described in this entry. This sample is part of a study of T cell changes during pregnancy in multiple sclerosis. Profiling relied on immunoSEQ multiplex PCR, and the TCRdb table lists in-frame clones only, not all of them. Here the sample spans approximately 50,000 clones, roughly 92% being singletons. CDR1 and CDR2 from the germline V gene are SEHNR and FQNEAQ (reference sequence). V lost 6 bases and J lost 4, with 17 bases in between. CDR3 length: 15 residues. The clonotype comes from a female donor with multiple sclerosis, enrolled in a pregnancy study. The chain links TRBV7-9 to TRBJ2-3, with D tentatively TRBD1 (6 bases). Sequenced here: CD4+ T cells from peripheral blood mononuclear cells, sampled in the third trimester of pregnancy. The CDR3 nucleotides are TGTGCCAGCAGTATAGAGGGCAGGGGCCCAGATACGCAGTATTTT. This translates into CASSIEGRGPDTQYF.